This T cell receptor beta chain comes out of a study of T cell responses to AZD1222 COVID-19 vaccine (dated by TCRdb to the early 2020s). Turning to the overall study: A total of just over 230 trial participants underwent TCR sequencing, of whom about 210 had received two doses of AZD1222 and some 25 had received two doses of the MenACWY control vaccine. Trial participants were enrolled by age into 18-55, 56-69 and 70-plus year subgroups, with about 150, 28 and 57 TCR-sequenced participants respectively. Findings and caveats that apply to the study as a whole: Conclusions about previously exposed vaccinees are limited because only five to seven AZD1222 recipients were SARS-CoV-2 seropositive at baseline. Most participants were white British and females outnumbered males, and the authors suggested that clonal diversity may have been underestimated. The 56-69-year group was small, and its depth increase did not reach significance, likely because of low power. CD4 TCRs associated with the vaccine covered the entire spike protein, and the dominant responses were in regions 160-218 and 743-854. Because no day 14 peak-response samples were available, repertoires were characterized only after the peak T cell response. Reportedly, almost half of the unique spike-specific TCRs recognized epitopes lying outside the regions that are mutated in the B.1.351 and B.1.1.7 variants. After two AZD1222 doses, spike-specific TCR breadth and depth were significantly higher than at day 0 and than in MenACWY recipients.

Concerning this clone: Its antigen specificity is not known. No base quality values were provided; no much bigger clone lies one nucleotide off.

Read against the paper, the sample's time point label means: about 28 days (+/-7) after the second vaccine dose. AZD1222 recipients given second doses at about 4 weeks or at about 12 weeks were pooled, since spike-specific TCR depth and breadth were not found to differ between the two schedules. Vaccinee samples were obtained from the UK trials COV001 and COV002, which included a single-blind randomized controlled phase 2/3 trial of AZD1222 (ChAdOx1 nCoV-19) in healthy adults. Trial participant PBMC samples were collected at day 0 and day 28 after the second dose for TCRbeta chain sequencing. The CDR3 regions of human TCRbeta chains were analyzed by immunosequencing. Turning to the authors' computational methods: Repertoire TCRs were matched against a reference library of SARS-CoV-2-specific TCRs generated with the MIRA antigen-specificity platform. Breadth was defined as the fraction of unique TCRs that were SARS-CoV-2-associated. Depth was defined as the fraction of total T cells that were SARS-CoV-2-associated. Using the MIRA data, each spike-specific TCR was assigned both to the spike region to which the TCR was reactive and to a CD4 or CD8 class. Log10-transformed breadth and depth values were compared by one-way ANOVA with Sidak's multiple comparisons tests. TCRdb mirrors the immuneACCESS table, restricted to in-frame sequences. Some clones are absent from its copies; in checked studies, under half trace to an unresolved V gene, and the reason for the others is unknown. D and trimming were read from the DNA, whereas the V and J calls and clone size are those reported in that table. In this sample the table shows roughly 50,000 clones, around 86% of which occur a single time. The ten largest clones represent 5.5% to 7% of the sample.

The material sequenced was peripheral blood, taken 28 days after the second AZD1222 dose. This receptor was identified in an adult who received the AZD1222 COVID-19 vaccine.

The bases are TGTGCCACCAGCAGTGAAGGGGGCGCAGGAGATGAGCAGTTCTTC. Its protein product is CATSSEGGAGDEQFF. The rearrangement combines TRBV15 with TRBJ2-1; TRBD1 aligns with 7 central bases. From the cysteine up to the phenylalanine, the CDR3 has a length of 15 residues. Of the read, only the CDR3 DNA is kept; its 45 bases are in frame from base 1. V is trimmed back by 3 bases and J by 8 bases, and the junction contains 10 bases that no gene match accounts for. As encoded in the germline V gene (reference sequence), CDR1 is LNHNV while CDR2 is YYDKDF.